A single sample gave rise to the 14 T cell receptor beta chains below, sequenced in a study of blood T cells in healthy people across ages. Primed by a sample-barcoded 5' primer and a J-beta primer mix, a second PCR proceeded for 7 to 11 cycles. MiXCR was run by TCRdb on the 5' RACE reads, yielding one entry per CDR3 protein. The sample lists some 850,000 distinct CDR3 sequences, roughly 25% occurring once. The data also belong to a second study, concerning T cells of mothers and their children.

The sequencing input was blood. The receptors were gathered from a boy between 10 and 17 years old in good health.

As for this clonotype: At one end, the junction sequence differs from germline, possibly due to a read error. The V and J genes are TRBV11-2 and TRBJ2-4; 11 bases align to TRBD2. This CDR3 comprises 16 residues. Germline V CDR1 and CDR2: SGHAT, FQNNGV. As DNA, the CDR3 is TGTGCCAGCAGCTTCCCGACTAGCGGGGTGCTAAACATCCAGTACTTC. Translated, it gives CASSFPTSGVLNIQYF.

This clonotype appeared a few times. The chain uses TRBV20-1 and TRBJ1-1; D remains unclear. Trimming took off 0 bases at V and 1 base at J, with 9 bases between the two ends. CDR3 length: 14 amino acids. The germline V gene encodes CDR1 DFQATT and CDR2 SNEGSKA (reference sequence). CDR3 bases: TGCAGTGCTAGAGATGATGCTGAGAACACTGAAGCTTTCTTT. Its translation is CSARDDAENTEAFF.

V gene TRBV9 combines with J gene TRBJ2-7, with 8 bases matching TRBD2. V gave up 4 bases and J gave up 4 bases; unmatched junction bases: 10. The germline CDR1 and CDR2 sequences are SGDLS and YYNGEE. The CDR3 length is 15 residues. CDR3: CASSPGGAGTYEQYF. The CDR3 DNA reads TGTGCCAGCAGCCCCGGGGGGGCAGGTACTTACGAGCAGTACTTC.

The V gene is TRBV6-6, the J gene TRBJ1-2; maybe TRBD1 (6 bases). Trimming pared 0 bases from V and 8 bases from J, leaving 13 bases between. The CDR3 is made up of 14 amino acids. CDR1 is MNHNY and CDR2 is SVGAGI in the germline V gene (reference sequence). The CDR3 coding sequence is TGTGCCAGCAGTTACTCCGACAGGCCTGGAGGCTACACCTTC. Encoded protein: CASSYSDRPGGYTF.

This clonotype was seen a handful of times. The V gene is TRBV5-6, the J gene TRBJ1-2; weak D call: TRBD1 (5 bases). The CDR3 has 14 residues. V gave up 4 bases and J gave up 4 bases, with 14 bases separating them. The germline CDR1 and CDR2 sequences are SGHDT and YYEEEE. CDR3 in amino acids: CASSLTAVGYGYTF. As DNA, the CDR3 is TGTGCCAGCAGCCTGACAGCCGTTGGCTATGGCTACACCTTC.

On this clonotype itself: An end of the junction does not agree with germline; a read error may underlie this. The gene calls are TRBV7-9 and TRBJ2-1; no clear D. Germline CDR1 and CDR2: SEHNR and FQNEAQ (reference sequence). The CDR3 consists of 12 residues. The CDR3 reads CASSLSPRLADF. For the CDR3, the DNA is TGTGCCAGCAGCTTAAGTCCAAGGCTTGCGGACTTC.

The rearrangement joins TRBV4-1 to TRBJ2-1; D is unresolved. Germline V CDR1 and CDR2: MGHRA, YSYEKL. The CDR3 loop spans 14 amino acids. Trimming pared 1 base from V and 6 bases from J, leaving 10 bases between. CDR3 sequence (DNA): TGCGCCAGCAGCCAAGTCCGAGGCAGCAATGAGCAGTTCTTC. Amino acid sequence: CASSQVRGSNEQFF.

The chain combines TRBV29-1 with TRBJ1-2; D is possibly TRBD1 (6 bases). Germline values: CDR1 SQVTM, CDR2 ANQGSEA. CDR3 size: 12 residues. V was shortened by 7 bases and J by 2 bases, with 11 bases between the two germline ends. CDR3 amino acids: CSDRTANYGYTF. CDR3 sequence (DNA): TGCAGCGACCGGACAGCGAACTATGGCTACACCTTC.

V gene TRBV4-2 combines with J gene TRBJ2-3, with 10 positions matching TRBD2. This CDR3 is 16 amino acids long. Germline V gene lookup returns CDR1 LGHNA and CDR2 YNFKEQ. Trimming cost V 0 bases and J 3 bases; bases outside gene matches: 3. Here the CDR3 DNA reads TGTGCCAGCAGCCAAGACGTAGCGGGGGGTACAGATACGCAGTATTTT. Protein product: CASSQDVAGGTDTQYF.

This chain connects TRBV3-1 to TRBJ2-3, with D possibly TRBD2 on 5 matching bases. Germline-derived CDR1 and CDR2 are LGHDT and YNNKEL (reference sequence). The CDR3 has 16 amino acids. The V end was cut by 5 bases, the J end by 0 bases, with 15 bases between. This chain's CDR3 is CASSGTAGGSTDTQYF. The DNA of the CDR3 is TGTGCCAGCAGCGGCACCGCGGGTGGAAGCACAGATACGCAGTATTTT.

J is TRBJ2-3 and V is TRBV11-2; tentatively, D is TRBD1 (5 bases). The closer fit of TRBJ1-5 to the DNA end suggests the J call may be wrong. The CDR3 covers 15 residues. The germline CDR1 and CDR2 sequences are SGHAT and FQNNGV. For the CDR3, the DNA is TGTGCCAGCAGCTCGACGGGACGGAGCACAGATACGCAGCATTTT. Amino acid sequence: CASSSTGRSTDTQHF.

The chain uses TRBV24-1 and TRBJ2-5, with D perhaps TRBD2 (5 bases). The CDR3 spans 15 residues. The germline V gene encodes CDR1 KGHDR and CDR2 SFDVKD. V gave up 5 bases and J gave up 0 bases, with 12 bases separating them. CDR3 sequence reads: CATSGAGLYQETQYF. CDR3 nucleotide sequence: TGTGCCACCAGTGGTGCAGGACTCTACCAAGAGACCCAGTACTTC.

The chain uses TRBV9 and TRBJ2-7; no clear D gene. V was clipped by 0 bases and J by 7 bases, with 11 bases between them. The CDR3 length is 13 residues. Germline CDR1 SGDLS, CDR2 YYNGEE. The CDR3 nucleotides read TGTGCCAGCAGCGTAGGGCCAGCCAGGGAGCAGTACTTC. Amino acids: CASSVGPAREQYF.

The sample holds a few counts of this clonotype. The V gene is TRBV2, the J gene TRBJ1-1, with TRBD1 identical over 9 bases. Germline V CDR1 and CDR2: SNHLY, FYNNEI. Losses at the gene ends were 4 bases for V and 0 bases for J; bases not matched to a gene: 9. This CDR3 spans 17 amino acids. The CDR3 nucleotides are TGTGCCAGCAGTGCGGTAGGGACAGGGCCCATGAACACTGAAGCTTTCTTT. It encodes CASSAVGTGPMNTEAFF.